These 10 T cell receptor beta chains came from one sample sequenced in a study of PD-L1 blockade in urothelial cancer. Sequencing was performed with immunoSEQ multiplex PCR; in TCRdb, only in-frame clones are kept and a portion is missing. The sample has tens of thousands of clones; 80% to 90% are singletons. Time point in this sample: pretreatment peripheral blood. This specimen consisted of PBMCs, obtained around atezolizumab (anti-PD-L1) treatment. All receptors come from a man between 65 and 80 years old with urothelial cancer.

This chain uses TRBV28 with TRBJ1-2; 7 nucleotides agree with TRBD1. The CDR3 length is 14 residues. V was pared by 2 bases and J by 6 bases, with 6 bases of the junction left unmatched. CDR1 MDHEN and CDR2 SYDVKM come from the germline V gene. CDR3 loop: CASSLGDQGDGYTF. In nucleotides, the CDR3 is TGTGCCAGCAGTTTAGGGGACCAGGGGGATGGCTACACCTTC.

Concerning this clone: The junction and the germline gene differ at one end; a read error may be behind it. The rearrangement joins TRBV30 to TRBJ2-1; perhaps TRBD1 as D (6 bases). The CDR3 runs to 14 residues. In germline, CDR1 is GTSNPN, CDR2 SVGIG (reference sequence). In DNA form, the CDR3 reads TGTGCCTGGAGTAGAACAGGGCTATACACTGAGCAGTTCTTC. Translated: CAWSRTGLYTEQFF.

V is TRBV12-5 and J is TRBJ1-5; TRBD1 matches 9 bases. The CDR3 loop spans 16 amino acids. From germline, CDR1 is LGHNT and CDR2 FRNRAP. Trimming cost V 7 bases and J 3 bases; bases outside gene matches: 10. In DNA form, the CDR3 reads TGTGCTAGTGCCGCGGGACAGGGTTTTCTCAATCAGCCCCAGCATTTT. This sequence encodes CASAAGQGFLNQPQHF. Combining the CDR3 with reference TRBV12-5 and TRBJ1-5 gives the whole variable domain DARVTQTPRHKVTEMGQEVTMRCQPILGHNTVFWYRQTMMQGLELLAYFRNRAPLDDSGMPKDRFSAEMPDATLATLKIQPSEPRDSAVYFCASAAGQGFLNQPQHFGDGTRLSIL.

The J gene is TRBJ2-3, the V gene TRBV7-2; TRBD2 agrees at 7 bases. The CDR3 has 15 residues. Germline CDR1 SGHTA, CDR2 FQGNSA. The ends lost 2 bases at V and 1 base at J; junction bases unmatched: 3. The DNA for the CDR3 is TGTGCCAGCAGCTTATCGAGCGGGGGCACAGATACGCAGTATTTT. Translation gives CASSLSSGGTDTQYF.

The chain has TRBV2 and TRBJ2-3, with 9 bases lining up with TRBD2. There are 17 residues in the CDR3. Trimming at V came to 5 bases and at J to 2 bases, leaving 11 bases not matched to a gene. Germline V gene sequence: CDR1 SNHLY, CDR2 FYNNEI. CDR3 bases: TGTGCCAGCAGTATAAGATTAGCGGGGGACTTCACAGATACGCAGTATTTT. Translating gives CASSIRLAGDFTDTQYF.

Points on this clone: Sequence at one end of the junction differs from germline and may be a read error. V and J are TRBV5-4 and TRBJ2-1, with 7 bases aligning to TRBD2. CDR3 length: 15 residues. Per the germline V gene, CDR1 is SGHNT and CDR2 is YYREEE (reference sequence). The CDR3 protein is CASSLGGGARGYSLF. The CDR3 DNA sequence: TGTGCCAGCAGCTTGGGGGGAGGGGCGCGGGGCTACTCCCTCTTC.

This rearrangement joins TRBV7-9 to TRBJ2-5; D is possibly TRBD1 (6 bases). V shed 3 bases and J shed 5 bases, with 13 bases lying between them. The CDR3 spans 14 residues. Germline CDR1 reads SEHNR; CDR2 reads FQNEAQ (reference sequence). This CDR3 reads CASSLADRIETQYF. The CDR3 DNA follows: TGTGCCAGCAGCTTGGCCGACAGGATTGAGACCCAGTACTTC.

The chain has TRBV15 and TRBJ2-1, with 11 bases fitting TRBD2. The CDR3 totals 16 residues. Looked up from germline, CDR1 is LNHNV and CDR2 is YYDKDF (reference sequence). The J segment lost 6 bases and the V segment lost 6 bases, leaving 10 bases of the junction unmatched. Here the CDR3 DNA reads TGTGCCACCAGTATGGGACTAGCGGACCTCGCCAATGAGCAGTTCTTC. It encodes CATSMGLADLANEQFF.

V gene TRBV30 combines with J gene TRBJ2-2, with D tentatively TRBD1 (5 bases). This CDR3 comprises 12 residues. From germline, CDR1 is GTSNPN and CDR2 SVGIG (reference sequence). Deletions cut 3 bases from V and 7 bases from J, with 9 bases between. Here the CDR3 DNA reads TGTGCCTGGAGCTCAGGGCACGGGGAGCTGTTTTTT. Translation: CAWSSGHGELFF.

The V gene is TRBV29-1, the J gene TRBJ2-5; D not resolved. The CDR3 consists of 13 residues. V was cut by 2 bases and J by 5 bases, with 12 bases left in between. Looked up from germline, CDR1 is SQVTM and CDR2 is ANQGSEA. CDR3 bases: TGCAGCGTTGAACCGAGCGTATTGGAGACCCAGTACTTC. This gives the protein CSVEPSVLETQYF.